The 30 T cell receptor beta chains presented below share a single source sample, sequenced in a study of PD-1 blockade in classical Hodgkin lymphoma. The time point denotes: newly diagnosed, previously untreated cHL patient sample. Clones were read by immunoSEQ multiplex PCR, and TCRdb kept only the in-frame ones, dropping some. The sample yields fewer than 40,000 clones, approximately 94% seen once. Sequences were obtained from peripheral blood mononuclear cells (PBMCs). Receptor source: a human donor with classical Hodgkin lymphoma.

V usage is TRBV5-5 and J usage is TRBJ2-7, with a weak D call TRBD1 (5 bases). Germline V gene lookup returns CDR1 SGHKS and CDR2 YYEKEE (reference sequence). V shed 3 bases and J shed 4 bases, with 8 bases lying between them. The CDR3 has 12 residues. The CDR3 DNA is TGTGCCAGCAGCTCCCAGGGTTACGAGCAGTACTTC. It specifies CASSSQGYEQYF.

Here the CDR3 DNA reads TGTGCCAGCAGCTACGGACTAGCGGGGGGGCCCTACAATGAGCAGTTCTTC. Encoded protein: CASSYGLAGGPYNEQFF. The chain has TRBV9 and TRBJ2-1; 15 bases are a match to TRBD2. The V and J ends lost 4 bases and 2 bases, in that order; junction bases with no gene match: 4. The CDR3 runs 17 residues. Germline-derived CDR1 and CDR2 are SGDLS and YYNGEE.

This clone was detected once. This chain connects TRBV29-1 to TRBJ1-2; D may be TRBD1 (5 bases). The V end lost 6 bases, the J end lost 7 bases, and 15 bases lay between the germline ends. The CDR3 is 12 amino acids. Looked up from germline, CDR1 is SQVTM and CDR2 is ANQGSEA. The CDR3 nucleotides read TGCAGCGTGGGGACGGGGGGTCGTGGCTACACCTTC. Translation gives CSVGTGGRGYTF.

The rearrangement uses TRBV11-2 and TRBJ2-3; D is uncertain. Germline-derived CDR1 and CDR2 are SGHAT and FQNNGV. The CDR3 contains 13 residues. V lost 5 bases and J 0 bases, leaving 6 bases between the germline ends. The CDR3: CASSQRSTDTQYF. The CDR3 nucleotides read TGTGCCAGCAGCCAACGGAGCACAGATACGCAGTATTTT.

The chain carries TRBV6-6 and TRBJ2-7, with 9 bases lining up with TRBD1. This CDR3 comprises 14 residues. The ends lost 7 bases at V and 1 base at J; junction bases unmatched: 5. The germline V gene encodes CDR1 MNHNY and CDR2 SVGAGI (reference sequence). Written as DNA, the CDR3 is TGTGCCAGCAAAACCGGGACAGGGTCCTACGAGCAGTACTTC. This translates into CASKTGTGSYEQYF.

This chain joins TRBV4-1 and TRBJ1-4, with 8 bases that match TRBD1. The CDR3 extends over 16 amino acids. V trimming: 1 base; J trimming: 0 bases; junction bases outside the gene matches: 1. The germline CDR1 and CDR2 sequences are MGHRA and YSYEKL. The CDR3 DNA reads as TGCGCCAGCAGCCAAGCGACAGGGGCAACTAATGAAAAACTGTTTTTT. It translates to CASSQATGATNEKLFF.

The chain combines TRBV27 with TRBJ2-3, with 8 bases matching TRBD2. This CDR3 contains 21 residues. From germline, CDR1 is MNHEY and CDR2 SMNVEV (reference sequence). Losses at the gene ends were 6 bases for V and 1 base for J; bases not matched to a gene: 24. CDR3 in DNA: TGTGCCAGCAGGAAGGCCAGGAGTAGCGGGGCTTGGGCGTGGGGCACAGATACGCAGTATTTT. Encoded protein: CASRKARSSGAWAWGTDTQYF.

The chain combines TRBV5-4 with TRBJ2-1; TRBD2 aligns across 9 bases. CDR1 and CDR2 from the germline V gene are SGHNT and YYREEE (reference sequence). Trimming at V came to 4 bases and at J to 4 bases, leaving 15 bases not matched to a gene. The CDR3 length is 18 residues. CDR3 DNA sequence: TGTGCCAGCAGCCCGGGGACTAGCAGATCCCCTTTATACAATGAGCAGTTCTTC. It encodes CASSPGTSRSPLYNEQFF.

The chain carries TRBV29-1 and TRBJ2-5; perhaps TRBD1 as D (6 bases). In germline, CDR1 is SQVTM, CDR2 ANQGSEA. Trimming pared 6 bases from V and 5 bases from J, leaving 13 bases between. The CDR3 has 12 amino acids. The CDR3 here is CSVKGGAETQYF. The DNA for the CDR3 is TGCAGCGTGAAAGGGGGAGCGGAGACCCAGTACTTC.

CDR3 DNA sequence: TGCGCCAGCAGCCAAGAATTAGCGGGGGGGACCACGGGGCAGTACTTC. This encodes CASSQELAGGTTGQYF. V gene TRBV4-3 combines with J gene TRBJ2-7; 11 nucleotides align to TRBD2. V was clipped by 0 bases and J by 9 bases; unmatched bases: 10. The CDR3 consists of 16 residues. Germline V gives CDR1 LGHNA, CDR2 YSLEER.

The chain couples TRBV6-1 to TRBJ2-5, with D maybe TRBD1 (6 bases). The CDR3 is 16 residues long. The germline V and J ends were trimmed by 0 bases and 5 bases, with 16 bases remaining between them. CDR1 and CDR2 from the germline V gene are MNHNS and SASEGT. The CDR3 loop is CASSEAEGRGQETQYF. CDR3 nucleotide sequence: TGTGCCAGCAGTGAAGCGGAAGGCAGGGGTCAGGAGACCCAGTACTTC.

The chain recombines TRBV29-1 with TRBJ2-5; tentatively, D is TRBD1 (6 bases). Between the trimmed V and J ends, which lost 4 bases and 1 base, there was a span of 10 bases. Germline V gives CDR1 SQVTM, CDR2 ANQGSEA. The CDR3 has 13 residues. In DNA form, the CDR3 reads TGCAGCGTTGGTTGGACAGTCCAAGAGACCCAGTACTTC. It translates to CSVGWTVQETQYF.

CDR3 in DNA: TGTGCCAGCGCCAGAGAGTGGACGGCAACTAATGAAAAACTGTTTTTT. Protein: CASAREWTATNEKLFF. The chain uses TRBV27 and TRBJ1-4, with unresolved D. The CDR3 totals 16 residues. Germline V lookup: CDR1 MNHEY, CDR2 SMNVEV (reference sequence). With 8 bases removed from V and 0 bases from J, the gap between germline ends came to 16 bases.

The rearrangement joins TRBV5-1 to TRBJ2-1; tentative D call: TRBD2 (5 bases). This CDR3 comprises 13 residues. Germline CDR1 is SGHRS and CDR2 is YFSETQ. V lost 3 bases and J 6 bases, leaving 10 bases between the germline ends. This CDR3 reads CASSSSEGNEQFF. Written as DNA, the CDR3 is TGCGCCAGCAGCTCGTCAGAGGGCAATGAGCAGTTCTTC. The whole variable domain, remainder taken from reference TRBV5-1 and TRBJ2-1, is KAGVTQTPRYLIKTRGQQVTLSCSPISGHRSVSWYQQTPGQGLQFLFEYFSETQRNKGNFPGRFSGRQFSNSRSEMNVSTLELGDSALYLCASSSSEGNEQFFGPGTRLTVL.

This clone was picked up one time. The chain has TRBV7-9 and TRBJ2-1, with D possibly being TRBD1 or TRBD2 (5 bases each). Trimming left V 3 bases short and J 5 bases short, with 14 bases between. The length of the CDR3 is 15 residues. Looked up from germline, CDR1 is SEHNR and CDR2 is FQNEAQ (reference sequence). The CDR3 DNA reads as TGTGCCAGCAGCTTGGGGACGGGGCTTAACAATGAGCAGTTCTTC. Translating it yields CASSLGTGLNNEQFF.

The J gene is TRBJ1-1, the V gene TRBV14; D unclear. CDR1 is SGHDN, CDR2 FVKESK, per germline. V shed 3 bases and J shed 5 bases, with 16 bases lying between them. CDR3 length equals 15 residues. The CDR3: CASSHSLWRRTEAFF. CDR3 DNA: TGTGCCAGCAGCCACTCTCTTTGGCGGCGGACTGAAGCTTTCTTT.

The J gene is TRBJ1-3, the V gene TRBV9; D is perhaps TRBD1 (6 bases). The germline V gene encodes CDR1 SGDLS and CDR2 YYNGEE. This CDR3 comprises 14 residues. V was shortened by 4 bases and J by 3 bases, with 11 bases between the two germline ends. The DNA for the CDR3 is TGTGCCAGCAGCTCAACAGGGTATGGAAACACCATATATTTT. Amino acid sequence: CASSSTGYGNTIYF. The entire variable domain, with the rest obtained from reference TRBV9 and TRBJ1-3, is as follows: DSGVTQTPKHLITATGQRVTLRCSPRSGDLSVYWYQQSLDQGLQFLIQYYNGEERAKGNILERFSAQQFPDLHSELNLSSLELGDSALYFCASSSTGYGNTIYFGEGSWLTVV.

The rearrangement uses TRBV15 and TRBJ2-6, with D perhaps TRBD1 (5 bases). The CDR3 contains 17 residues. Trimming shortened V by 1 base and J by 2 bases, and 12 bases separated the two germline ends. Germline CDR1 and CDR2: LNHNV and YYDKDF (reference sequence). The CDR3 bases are TGTGCCACCAGCAGAGTCCCCAGGGTGGCTGGGGCCAACGTCCTGACTTTC. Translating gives CATSRVPRVAGANVLTF.

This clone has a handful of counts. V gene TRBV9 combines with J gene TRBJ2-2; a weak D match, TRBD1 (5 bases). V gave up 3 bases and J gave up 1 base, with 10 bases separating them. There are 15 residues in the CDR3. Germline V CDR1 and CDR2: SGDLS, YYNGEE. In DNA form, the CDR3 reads TGTGCCAGCAGCGCCAGGGTTCGGAACACCGGGGAGCTGTTTTTT. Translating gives CASSARVRNTGELFF.

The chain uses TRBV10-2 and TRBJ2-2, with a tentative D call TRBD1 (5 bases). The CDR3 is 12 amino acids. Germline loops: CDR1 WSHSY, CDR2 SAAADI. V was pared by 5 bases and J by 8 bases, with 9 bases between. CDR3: CASSRQGGELFF. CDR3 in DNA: TGCGCCAGCAGTAGGCAGGGAGGGGAGCTGTTTTTT.

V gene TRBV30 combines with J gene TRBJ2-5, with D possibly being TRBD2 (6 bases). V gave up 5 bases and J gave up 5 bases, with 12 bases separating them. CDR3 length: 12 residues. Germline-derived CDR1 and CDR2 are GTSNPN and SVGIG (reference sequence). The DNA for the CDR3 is TGTGCCTGGTCCCAGGCGGGGGAGACCCAGTACTTC. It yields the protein CAWSQAGETQYF.

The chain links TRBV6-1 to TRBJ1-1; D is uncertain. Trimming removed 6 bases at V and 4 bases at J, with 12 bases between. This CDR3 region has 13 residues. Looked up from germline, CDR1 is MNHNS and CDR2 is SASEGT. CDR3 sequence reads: CASSLDGTTEAFF. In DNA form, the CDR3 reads TGTGCCAGCAGCTTGGACGGTACCACTGAAGCTTTCTTT.

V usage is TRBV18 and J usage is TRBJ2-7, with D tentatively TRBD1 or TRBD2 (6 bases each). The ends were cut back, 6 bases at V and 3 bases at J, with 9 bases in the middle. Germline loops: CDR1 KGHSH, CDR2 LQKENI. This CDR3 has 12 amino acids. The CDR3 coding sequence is TGTGCCAGCTCGAGGGGGGACTACGAGCAGTACTTC. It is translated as CASSRGDYEQYF.

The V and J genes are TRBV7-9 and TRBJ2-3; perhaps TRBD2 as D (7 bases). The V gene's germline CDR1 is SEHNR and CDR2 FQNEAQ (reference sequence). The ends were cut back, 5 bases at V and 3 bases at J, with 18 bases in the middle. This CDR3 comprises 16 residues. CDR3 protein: CASSAIRGGGTDTQYF. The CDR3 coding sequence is TGTGCCAGCAGCGCTATCAGAGGGGGAGGGACAGATACGCAGTATTTT.

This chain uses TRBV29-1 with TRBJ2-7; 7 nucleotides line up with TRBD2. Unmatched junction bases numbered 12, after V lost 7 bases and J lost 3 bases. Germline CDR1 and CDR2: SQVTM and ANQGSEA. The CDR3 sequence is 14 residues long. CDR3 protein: CSAGSDGGIYEQYF. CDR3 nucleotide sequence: TGCAGCGCCGGGAGTGACGGGGGGATCTACGAGCAGTACTTC.

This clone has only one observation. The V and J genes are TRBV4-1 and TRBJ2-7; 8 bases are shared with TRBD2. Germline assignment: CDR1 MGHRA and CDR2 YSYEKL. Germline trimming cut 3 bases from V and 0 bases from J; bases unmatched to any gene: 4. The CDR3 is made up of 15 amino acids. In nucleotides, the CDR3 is TGCGCCAGCAGCCAGTTAGCGGGGAGCTCCTACGAGCAGTACTTC. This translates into CASSQLAGSSYEQYF.

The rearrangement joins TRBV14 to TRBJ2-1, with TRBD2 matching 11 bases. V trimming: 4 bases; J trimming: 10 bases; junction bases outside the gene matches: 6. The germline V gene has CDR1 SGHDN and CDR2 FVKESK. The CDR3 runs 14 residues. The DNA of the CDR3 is TGTGCCAGCAGCCTAGCGGGAGGGTTGTCCGAGCAGTTCTTC. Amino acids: CASSLAGGLSEQFF.

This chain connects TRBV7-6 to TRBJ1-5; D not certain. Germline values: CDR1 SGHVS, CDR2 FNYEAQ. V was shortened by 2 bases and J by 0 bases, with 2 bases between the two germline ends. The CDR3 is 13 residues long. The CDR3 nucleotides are TGTGCCAGCAGCTTAACTAGCAATCAGCCCCAGCATTTT. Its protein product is CASSLTSNQPQHF.

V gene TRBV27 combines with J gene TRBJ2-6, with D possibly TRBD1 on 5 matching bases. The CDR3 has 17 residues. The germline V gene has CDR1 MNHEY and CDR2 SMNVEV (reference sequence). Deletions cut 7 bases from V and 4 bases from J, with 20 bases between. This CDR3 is CASTAQGIASGANVLTF. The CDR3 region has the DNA TGTGCCAGCACCGCGCAGGGTATAGCCTCCGGGGCCAACGTCCTGACTTTC.

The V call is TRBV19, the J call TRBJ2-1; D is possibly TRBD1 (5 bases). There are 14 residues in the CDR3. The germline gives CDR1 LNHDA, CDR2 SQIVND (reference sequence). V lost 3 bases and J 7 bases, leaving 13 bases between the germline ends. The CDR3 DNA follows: TGTGCCAGTAGTATCGGGCAGGGTAGGAATGAGCAGTTCTTC. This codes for CASSIGQGRNEQFF.